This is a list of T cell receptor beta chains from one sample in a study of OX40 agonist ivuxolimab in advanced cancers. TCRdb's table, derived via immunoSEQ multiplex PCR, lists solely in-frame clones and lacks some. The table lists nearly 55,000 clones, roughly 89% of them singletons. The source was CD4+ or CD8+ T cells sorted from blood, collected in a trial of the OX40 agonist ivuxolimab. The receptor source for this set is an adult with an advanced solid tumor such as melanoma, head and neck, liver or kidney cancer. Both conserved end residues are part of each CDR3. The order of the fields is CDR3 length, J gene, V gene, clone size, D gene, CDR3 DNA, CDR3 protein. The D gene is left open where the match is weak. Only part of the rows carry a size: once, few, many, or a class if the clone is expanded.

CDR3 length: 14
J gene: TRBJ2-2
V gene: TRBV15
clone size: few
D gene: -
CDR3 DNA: TGTGCCACCGGCCAGGGGGGGAGGAACGGGGAGCTGTTTTTT
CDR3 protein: CATGQGGRNGELFF

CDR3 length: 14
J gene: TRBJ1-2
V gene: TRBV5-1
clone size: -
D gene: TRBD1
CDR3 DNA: TGCGCCAGCAGCTTCGGACAGGGGAACAATGGCTACACCTTC
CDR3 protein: CASSFGQGNNGYTF

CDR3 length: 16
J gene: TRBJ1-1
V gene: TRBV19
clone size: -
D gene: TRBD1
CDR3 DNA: TGTGCCAGTAGTCCTCAGGCCCGGACAGGGACCACTGAAGCTTTCTTT
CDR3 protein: CASSPQARTGTTEAFF

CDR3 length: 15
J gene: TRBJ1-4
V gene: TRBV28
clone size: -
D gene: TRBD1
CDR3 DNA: TGTGCCAGCAGTTTATCCGGCAGGGGGAAAGAAAAACTGTTTTTT
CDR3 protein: CASSLSGRGKEKLFF

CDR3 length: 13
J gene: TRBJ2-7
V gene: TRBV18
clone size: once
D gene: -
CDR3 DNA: TGTGCCAGCTCACGGCAGCAGGACTACGAGCAGTACTTC
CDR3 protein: CASSRQQDYEQYF

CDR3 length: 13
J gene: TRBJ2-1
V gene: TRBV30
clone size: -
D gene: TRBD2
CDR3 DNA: TGTGCCTGCGGGACTAGCGGGCACAATGAGCAGTTCTTC
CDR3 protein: CACGTSGHNEQFF

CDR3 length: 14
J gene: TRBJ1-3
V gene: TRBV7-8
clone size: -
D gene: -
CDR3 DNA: TGTGCCAGCAGACCGACACTTTCTGGAAACACCATATATTTT
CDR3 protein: CASRPTLSGNTIYF

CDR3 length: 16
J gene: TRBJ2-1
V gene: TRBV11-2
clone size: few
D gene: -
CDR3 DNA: TGTGCCAGCAGCTCACGACAGACCCCTTCCTACAATGAGCAGTTCTTC
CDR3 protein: CASSSRQTPSYNEQFF

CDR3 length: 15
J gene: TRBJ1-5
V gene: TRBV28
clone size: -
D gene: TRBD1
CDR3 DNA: TGTGCCAGCAGCGGCCAGGGGGCCGGCAATCAGCCCCAGCATTTT
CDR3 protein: CASSGQGAGNQPQHF

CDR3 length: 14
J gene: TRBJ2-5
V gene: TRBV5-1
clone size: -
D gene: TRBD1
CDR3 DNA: TGCGCCAGCAGCACGGGACAGGGAAAGGAGACCCAGTACTTC
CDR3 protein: CASSTGQGKETQYF

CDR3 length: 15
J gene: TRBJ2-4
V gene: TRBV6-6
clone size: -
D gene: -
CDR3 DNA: TGTGCCAGCACCGACTTCCTCGGGGCCAAAAACATTCAGTACTTC
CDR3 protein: CASTDFLGAKNIQYF

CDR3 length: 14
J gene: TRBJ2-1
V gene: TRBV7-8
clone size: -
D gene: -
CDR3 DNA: TGTGCCAGCCAGAGGCCGGACTCCACCTATGAGCAGTTCTTC
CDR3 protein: CASQRPDSTYEQFF

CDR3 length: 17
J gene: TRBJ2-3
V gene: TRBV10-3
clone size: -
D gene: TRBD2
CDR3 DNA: TGTGCCATCAGTGCCCCCCCGGGTAGCGGGAGCCCAGATACGCAGTATTTT
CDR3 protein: CAISAPPGSGSPDTQYF

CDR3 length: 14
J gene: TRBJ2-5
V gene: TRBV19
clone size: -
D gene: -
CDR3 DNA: TGTGCCAGTAGTGGGTCGGCTACCCAAGAGACCCAGTACTTC
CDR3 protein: CASSGSATQETQYF

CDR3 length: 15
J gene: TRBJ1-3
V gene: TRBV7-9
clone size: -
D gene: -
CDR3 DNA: TGTGCCAGCAGCTTTTCCAAGGACGCTGGAAACACCATATATTTT
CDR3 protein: CASSFSKDAGNTIYF

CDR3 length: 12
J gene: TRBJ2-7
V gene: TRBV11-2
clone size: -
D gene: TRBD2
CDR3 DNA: TGTGCCTCAACCGGGGGGGGCTACGAGCAGTACTTC
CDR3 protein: CASTGGGYEQYF

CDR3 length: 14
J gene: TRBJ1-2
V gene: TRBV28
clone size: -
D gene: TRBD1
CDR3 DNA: TGTGCCAGCACGGGGGGACAGGGGTATGAAGGCTACACCTTC
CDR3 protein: CASTGGQGYEGYTF

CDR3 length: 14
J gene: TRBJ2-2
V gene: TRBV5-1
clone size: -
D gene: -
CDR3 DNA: TGCGCCAGCAGCTTAGGTCCTAACACCGGGGAGCTGTTTTTT
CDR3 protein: CASSLGPNTGELFF

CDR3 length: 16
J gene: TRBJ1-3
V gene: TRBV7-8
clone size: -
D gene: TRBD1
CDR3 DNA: TGTGCCAGCAGCGTTACAGGGGCGGAGTGGGGAAACACCATATATTTT
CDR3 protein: CASSVTGAEWGNTIYF

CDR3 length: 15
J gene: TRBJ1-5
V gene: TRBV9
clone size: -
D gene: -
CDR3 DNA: TGTGCCAGCAGCGACGAGGGGCGGCGGGATCAGCCCCAGCATTTT
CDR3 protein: CASSDEGRRDQPQHF

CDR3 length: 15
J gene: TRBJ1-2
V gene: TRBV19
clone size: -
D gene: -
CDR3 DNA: TGTGCCATTACCGAAAACCCAGGGGACTACTATGGCTACACCTTC
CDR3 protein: CAITENPGDYYGYTF

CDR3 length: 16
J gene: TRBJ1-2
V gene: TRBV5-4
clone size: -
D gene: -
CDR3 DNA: TGTGCCAGCAGCTGGCCAGCAGGCCTCGGCGGATATGGCTACACCTTC
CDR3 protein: CASSWPAGLGGYGYTF